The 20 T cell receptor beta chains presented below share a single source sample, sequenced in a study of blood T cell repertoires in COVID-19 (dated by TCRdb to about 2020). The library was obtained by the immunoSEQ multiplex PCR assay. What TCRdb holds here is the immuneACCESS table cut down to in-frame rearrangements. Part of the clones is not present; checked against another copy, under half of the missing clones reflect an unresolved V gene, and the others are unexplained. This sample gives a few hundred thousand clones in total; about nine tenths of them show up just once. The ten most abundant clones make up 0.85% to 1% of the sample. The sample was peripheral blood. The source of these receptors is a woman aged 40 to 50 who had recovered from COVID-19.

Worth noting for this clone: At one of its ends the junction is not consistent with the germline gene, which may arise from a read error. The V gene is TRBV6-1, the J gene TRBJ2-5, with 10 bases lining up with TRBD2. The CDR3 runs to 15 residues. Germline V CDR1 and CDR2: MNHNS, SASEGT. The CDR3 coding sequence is TGTGCCAGCAGTCAAGCGGGAGGGAAACAAGAGACCCAGTACTTC. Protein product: CASSQAGGKQETQYF.

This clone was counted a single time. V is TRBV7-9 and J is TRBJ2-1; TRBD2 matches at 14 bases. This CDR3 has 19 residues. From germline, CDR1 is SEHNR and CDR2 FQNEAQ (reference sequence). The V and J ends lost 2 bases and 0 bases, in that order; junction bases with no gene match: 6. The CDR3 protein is CASSLQGTSGGHSYNEQFF. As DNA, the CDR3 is TGTGCCAGCAGCTTACAAGGGACTAGCGGGGGTCACTCCTACAATGAGCAGTTCTTC.

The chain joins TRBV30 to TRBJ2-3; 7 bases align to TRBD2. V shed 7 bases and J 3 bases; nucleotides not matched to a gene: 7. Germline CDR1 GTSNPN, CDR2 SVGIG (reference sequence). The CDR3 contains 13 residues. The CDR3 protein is CASPGTNTDTQYF. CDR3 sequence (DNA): TGTGCCTCACCAGGGACTAATACAGATACGCAGTATTTT.

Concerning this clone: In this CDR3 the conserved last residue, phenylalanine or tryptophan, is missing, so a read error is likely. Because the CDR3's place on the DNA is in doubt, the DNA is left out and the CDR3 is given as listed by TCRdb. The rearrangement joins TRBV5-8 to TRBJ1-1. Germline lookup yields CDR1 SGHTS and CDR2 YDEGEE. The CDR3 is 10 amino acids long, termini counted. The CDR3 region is CASSFPTPPR.

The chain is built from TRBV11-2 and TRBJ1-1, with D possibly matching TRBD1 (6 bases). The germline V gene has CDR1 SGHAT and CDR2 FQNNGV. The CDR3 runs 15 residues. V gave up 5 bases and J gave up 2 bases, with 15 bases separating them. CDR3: CASSPQGPYNTEAFF. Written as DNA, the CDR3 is TGTGCCAGCAGCCCACAGGGACCCTATAACACTGAAGCTTTCTTT.

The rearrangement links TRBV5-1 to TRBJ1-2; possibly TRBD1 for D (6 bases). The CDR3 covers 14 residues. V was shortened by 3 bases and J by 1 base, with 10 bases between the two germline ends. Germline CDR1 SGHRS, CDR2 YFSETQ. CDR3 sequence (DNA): TGCGCCAGCAGCTGGGGGCAGGTTAACTATGGCTACACCTTC. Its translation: CASSWGQVNYGYTF.

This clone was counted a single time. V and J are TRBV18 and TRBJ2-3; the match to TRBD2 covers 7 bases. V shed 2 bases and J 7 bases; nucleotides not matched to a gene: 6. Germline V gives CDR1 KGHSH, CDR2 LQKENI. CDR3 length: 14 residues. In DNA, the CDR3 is TGTGCCAGCTCACCAGGGGGGGGAAGGAATACGCAGTATTTT. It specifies CASSPGGGRNTQYF.

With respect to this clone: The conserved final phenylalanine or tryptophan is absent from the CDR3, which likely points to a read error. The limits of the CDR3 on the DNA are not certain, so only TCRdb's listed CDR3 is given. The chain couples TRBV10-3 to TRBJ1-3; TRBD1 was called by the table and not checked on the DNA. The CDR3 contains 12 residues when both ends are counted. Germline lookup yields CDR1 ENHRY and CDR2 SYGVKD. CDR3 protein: CATSADTGDRMV.

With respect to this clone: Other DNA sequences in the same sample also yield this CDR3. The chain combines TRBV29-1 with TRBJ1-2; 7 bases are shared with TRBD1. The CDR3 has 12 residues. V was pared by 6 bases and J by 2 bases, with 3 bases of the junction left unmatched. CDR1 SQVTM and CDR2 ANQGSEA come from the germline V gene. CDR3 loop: CSVRTGNYGYTF. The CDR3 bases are TGCAGCGTACGGACAGGAAACTATGGCTACACCTTC.

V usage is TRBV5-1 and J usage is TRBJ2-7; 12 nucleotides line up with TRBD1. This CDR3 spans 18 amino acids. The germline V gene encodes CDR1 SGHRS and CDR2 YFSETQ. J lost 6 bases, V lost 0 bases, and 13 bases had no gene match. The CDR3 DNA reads TGCGCCAGCAGCTTGGAGGGGACAGGGGGCGCAATTAGTGGCGAGCAGTACTTC. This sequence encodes CASSLEGTGGAISGEQYF.

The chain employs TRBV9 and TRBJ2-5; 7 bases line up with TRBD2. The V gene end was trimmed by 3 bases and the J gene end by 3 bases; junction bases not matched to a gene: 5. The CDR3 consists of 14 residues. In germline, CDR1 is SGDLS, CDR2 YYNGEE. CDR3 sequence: CASSAHRGEETQYF. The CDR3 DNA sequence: TGTGCCAGCAGCGCCCACCGGGGGGAAGAGACCCAGTACTTC.

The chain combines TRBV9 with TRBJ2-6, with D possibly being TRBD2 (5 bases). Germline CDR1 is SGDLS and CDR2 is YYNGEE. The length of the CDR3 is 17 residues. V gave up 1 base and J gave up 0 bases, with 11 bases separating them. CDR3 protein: CASSVRAEHSGANVLTF. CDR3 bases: TGTGCCAGCAGCGTAAGAGCGGAGCACTCTGGGGCCAACGTCCTGACTTTC.

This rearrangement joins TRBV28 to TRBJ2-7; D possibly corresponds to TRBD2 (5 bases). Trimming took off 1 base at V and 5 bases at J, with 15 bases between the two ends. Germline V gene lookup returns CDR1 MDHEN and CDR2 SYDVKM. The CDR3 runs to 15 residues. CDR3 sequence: CASSLYTRGRDEQYF. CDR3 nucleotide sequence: TGTGCCAGCAGTTTATATACTAGAGGGCGGGACGAGCAGTACTTC. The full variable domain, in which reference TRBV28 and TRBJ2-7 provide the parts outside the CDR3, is DVKVTQSSRYLVKRTGEKVFLECVQDMDHENMFWYRQDPGLGLRLIYFSYDVKMKEKGDIPEGYSVSREKKERFSLILESASTNQTSMYLCASSLYTRGRDEQYFGPGTRLTVT.

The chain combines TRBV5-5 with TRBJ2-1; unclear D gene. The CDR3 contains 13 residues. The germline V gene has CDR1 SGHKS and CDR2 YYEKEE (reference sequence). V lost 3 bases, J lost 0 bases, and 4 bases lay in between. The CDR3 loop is CASSWSSYNEQFF. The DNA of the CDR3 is TGTGCCAGCAGCTGGAGCTCCTACAATGAGCAGTTCTTC.

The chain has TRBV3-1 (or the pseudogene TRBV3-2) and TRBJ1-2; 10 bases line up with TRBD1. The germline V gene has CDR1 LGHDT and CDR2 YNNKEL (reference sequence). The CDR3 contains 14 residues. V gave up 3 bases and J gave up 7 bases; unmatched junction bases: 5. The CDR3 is CASSQGQGRGGYTF. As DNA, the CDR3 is TGTGCCAGCAGCCAGGGACAGGGGCGGGGTGGCTACACCTTC.

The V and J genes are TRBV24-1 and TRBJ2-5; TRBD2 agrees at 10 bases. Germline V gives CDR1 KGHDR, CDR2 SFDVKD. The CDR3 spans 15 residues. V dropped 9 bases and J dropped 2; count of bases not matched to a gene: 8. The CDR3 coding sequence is TGTGCCACCCATCCGGGTAGCGGGGGGCAAGAGACCCAGTACTTC. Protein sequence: CATHPGSGGQETQYF.

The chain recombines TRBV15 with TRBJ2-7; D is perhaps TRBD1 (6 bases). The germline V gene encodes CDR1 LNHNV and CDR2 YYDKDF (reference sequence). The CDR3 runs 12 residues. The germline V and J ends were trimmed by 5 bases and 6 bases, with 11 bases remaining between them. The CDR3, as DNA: TGTGCCACCAGCGGTACAGGGTCCGAGCAGTACTTC. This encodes CATSGTGSEQYF.

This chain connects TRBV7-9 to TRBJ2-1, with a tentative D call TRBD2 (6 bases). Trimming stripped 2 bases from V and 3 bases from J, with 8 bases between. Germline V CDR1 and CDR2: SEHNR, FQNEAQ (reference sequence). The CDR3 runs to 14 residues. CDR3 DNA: TGTGCCAGCAGCTTAACGGGAGACTACAATGAGCAGTTCTTC. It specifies CASSLTGDYNEQFF.

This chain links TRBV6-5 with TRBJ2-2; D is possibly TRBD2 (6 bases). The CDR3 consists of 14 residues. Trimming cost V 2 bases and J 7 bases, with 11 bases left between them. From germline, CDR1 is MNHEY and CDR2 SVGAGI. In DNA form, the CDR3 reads TGTGCCAGCAGTTACGAAACCGGGGGCGGGGAGCTGTTTTTT. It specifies CASSYETGGGELFF.

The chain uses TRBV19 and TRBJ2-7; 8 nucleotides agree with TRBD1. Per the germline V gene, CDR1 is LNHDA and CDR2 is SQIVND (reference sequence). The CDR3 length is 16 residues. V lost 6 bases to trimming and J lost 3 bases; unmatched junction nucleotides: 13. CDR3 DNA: TGTGCCAGTAGCCCCGGACAGGGCAGCGCACTCTACGAGCAGTACTTC. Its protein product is CASSPGQGSALYEQYF.